These 25 T cell receptor beta chains came from one sample sequenced in a study of T cells in Graves' hyperthyroidism and ophthalmopathy. Amplified TCR beta CDR3 regions came from RNA transcripts. TCR CDR3 regions were first amplified by RT-PCR with HTBI primers. TCRdb re-derived calls from the multiplex PCR reads in MiXCR, one entry per CDR3 protein. The profile shows about 560,000 distinct CDR3 sequences, 15% to 18% of them singletons. The sequenced sample consisted of blood. These receptors all stem from a woman aged 30 to 39 with Graves' hyperthyroidism.

In this sample, this clonotype turned up many times. The chain joins TRBV10-2 to TRBJ2-7, with D possibly matching TRBD2 (7 bases). Germline V gives CDR1 WSHSY, CDR2 SAAADI. This CDR3 region has 17 residues. The germline V and J ends were trimmed by 5 bases and 2 bases, with 22 bases remaining between them. The CDR3 loop is CASSWGARRELTYEQYF. As DNA, the CDR3 is TGCGCCAGCAGTTGGGGGGCTCGGCGGGAGTTAACCTACGAGCAGTACTTC.

This clonotype was observed many times. The chain combines TRBV3-1 with TRBJ2-5; D is possibly TRBD2 (6 bases). Trimming stripped 0 bases from V and 4 bases from J, with 21 bases between. Germline CDR1 reads LGHDT; CDR2 reads YNNKEL (reference sequence). There are 18 residues in the CDR3. In nucleotides, the CDR3 is TGTGCCAGCAGCCAAGAATTCCGGGGGTTCATGGGAGGAGAGACCCAGTACTTC. It translates to CASSQEFRGFMGGETQYF.

This clonotype was counted only a few times. This chain connects TRBV9 to TRBJ2-6; tentative D call: TRBD1 (6 bases). CDR1 SGDLS and CDR2 YYNGEE come from the germline V gene. The V gene lost 3 bases and the J gene lost 0 bases, with 10 bases spanning the gap. This CDR3 has 16 residues. The CDR3 DNA reads TGTGCCAGCAGCGCCCGGACAGTCTCTGGGGCCAACGTCCTGACTTTC. As protein: CASSARTVSGANVLTF.

The rearrangement uses TRBV3-1 and TRBJ1-4; D ambiguous. This CDR3 has 14 amino acids. Germline V gene sequence: CDR1 LGHDT, CDR2 YNNKEL (reference sequence). V shed 5 bases and J shed 7 bases, with 14 bases lying between them. CDR3 sequence: CASSLVDIAEKLFF. CDR3 nucleotides: TGTGCCAGCAGCTTAGTCGACATTGCTGAAAAACTGTTTTTT.

The V and J genes are TRBV25-1 and TRBJ1-4; 7 nucleotides align to TRBD1. V gave up 6 bases and J gave up 5 bases; unmatched junction bases: 6. Germline V gene data show CDR1 as MGHDK and CDR2 as SYGVNS. This CDR3 comprises 14 residues. CDR3 sequence (DNA): TGTGCCAGCAGCGCACGGGACAGCAATGAAAAACTGTTTTTT. Residues: CASSARDSNEKLFF.

In its sample, this clonotype was seen a few times. The chain links TRBV24-1 to TRBJ2-1; D call uncertain. Germline CDR1 KGHDR, CDR2 SFDVKD. The CDR3 is made up of 14 amino acids. The V end was cut by 4 bases, the J end by 7 bases, with 13 bases between. The CDR3 loop reads CATSDPSKGNEQFF. CDR3 DNA: TGTGCCACCAGTGACCCCTCGAAAGGGAATGAGCAGTTCTTC.

This clonotype was seen repeatedly, ten times or more. The rearrangement joins TRBV28 to TRBJ1-1; possible D gene TRBD1, 6 bases. There are 15 residues in the CDR3. The V end was cut by 2 bases, the J end by 1 base, with 11 bases between. CDR1 and CDR2 from the germline V gene are MDHEN and SYDVKM. As DNA, the CDR3 is TGTGCCAGCAGTTTAGGTCCACAGGGGAACACTGAAGCTTTCTTT. Its protein product is CASSLGPQGNTEAFF.

This clonotype has only a few counts. V usage is TRBV3-1 and J usage is TRBJ2-2; 10 positions match TRBD2. Trimming at V came to 1 base and at J to 6 bases, leaving 11 bases not matched to a gene. The germline V gene has CDR1 LGHDT and CDR2 YNNKEL (reference sequence). The CDR3 spans 18 residues. As DNA, the CDR3 is TGTGCCAGCAGCCAAGTAATGACTAGCGGGTATTTTTCCGGGGAGCTGTTTTTT. This sequence encodes CASSQVMTSGYFSGELFF.

The chain carries TRBV27 and TRBJ2-1, with 7 bases identical to TRBD2. Germline loops: CDR1 MNHEY, CDR2 SMNVEV (reference sequence). The J segment lost 4 bases and the V segment lost 7 bases, leaving 13 bases of the junction unmatched. The CDR3 spans 16 residues. The CDR3 loop reads CASTDTSGNPYNEQFF. The CDR3 DNA sequence: TGTGCCAGCACCGACACAAGCGGGAATCCGTACAATGAGCAGTTCTTC.

This clonotype turned up a few times. DNA of the CDR3: TGTGCCTCGCGGGGAGTAGCCGGGGAGCTGTTTTTT. This translates into CASRGVAGELFF. This chain joins TRBV9 and TRBJ2-2; a weak D match, TRBD2 (6 bases). Per the germline V gene, CDR1 is SGDLS and CDR2 is YYNGEE. This CDR3 is 12 amino acids long. Trimming cost V 10 bases and J 6 bases, with 13 bases left between them.

In its sample, this clonotype was seen a few times. The V call is TRBV11-2, the J call TRBJ1-3, with D unresolved. Germline CDR1 SGHAT, CDR2 FQNNGV. Trimming removed 2 bases at V and 0 bases at J, with 11 bases between. The CDR3 spans 16 residues. CDR3 amino acids: CASSLRASNSGNTIYF. Written as DNA, the CDR3 is TGTGCCAGCAGCTTAAGAGCCTCGAACTCTGGAAACACCATATATTTT.

This clonotype came up many times. This sequence joins TRBV2 and TRBJ2-3, with D perhaps matching TRBD2 (5 bases). Deletions cut 10 bases from V and 3 bases from J, with 14 bases between. CDR3 size: 13 residues. The germline V gene encodes CDR1 SNHLY and CDR2 FYNNEI. The CDR3 region has the DNA TGTGCCACTTCTCGACTAACAACAGATACGCAGTATTTT. Encoded protein: CATSRLTTDTQYF.

This clonotype came up a few times. J is TRBJ2-5 and V is TRBV20-1, with TRBD2 identical over 7 bases. The germline gives CDR1 DFQATT, CDR2 SNEGSKA (reference sequence). The CDR3 spans 14 residues. V gave up 6 bases and J gave up 5 bases; unmatched junction bases: 12. The CDR3 loop reads CSASGTAARETQYF. The CDR3, as DNA: TGCAGTGCCAGCGGGACGGCCGCCCGGGAGACCCAGTACTTC.

This clonotype has ten or more counts. The V gene is TRBV5-1, the J gene TRBJ2-7; no clear D. The CDR3 has 13 residues. Germline CDR1 and CDR2: SGHRS and YFSETQ. Trimming shortened V by 0 bases and J by 4 bases, and 8 bases separated the two germline ends. DNA of the CDR3: TGCGCCAGCAGCTTGGACAGCGAGTACGAGCAGTACTTC. It yields the protein CASSLDSEYEQYF.

This clonotype was detected only a few times. The chain is built from TRBV13 and TRBJ2-2; 8 bases are shared with TRBD1. Germline values: CDR1 PRHDT, CDR2 FYEKMQ (reference sequence). The J segment lost 3 bases and the V segment lost 1 base, leaving 10 bases of the junction unmatched. The CDR3 totals 18 residues. The CDR3 nucleotides read TGTGCCAGCAGCTTAGACATACAGGGGGACTTGGACACCGGGGAGCTGTTTTTT. The encoded protein is CASSLDIQGDLDTGELFF.

In this sample, this clonotype turned up many times. The V call is TRBV3-1, the J call TRBJ2-1; possibly TRBD1 or TRBD2 for D (5 bases each). Germline lookup yields CDR1 LGHDT and CDR2 YNNKEL (reference sequence). The V end was cut by 4 bases, the J end by 7 bases, with 14 bases between. The CDR3 is made up of 14 amino acids. CDR3 nucleotides: TGTGCCAGCAGCCCGATCAGAGGGGTTAATGAGCAGTTCTTC. Its translation: CASSPIRGVNEQFF.

This clonotype was seen at least ten times. The CDR3: CASSWGTGREAYTQYF. CDR3 sequence (DNA): TGTGCCAGCAGTTGGGGGACAGGGCGGGAGGCTTATACGCAGTATTTT. The chain recombines TRBV6-1 with TRBJ2-3; perhaps TRBD1 as D (9 bases). V shed 5 bases and J shed 7 bases, with 22 bases lying between them. The CDR3 is 16 residues long. Germline V lookup: CDR1 MNHNS, CDR2 SASEGT.

The rearrangement uses TRBV9 and TRBJ2-3; 10 bases align to TRBD1. V lost 0 bases, J lost 1 base, and 5 bases stayed unmatched. The CDR3 extends over 17 amino acids. The germline gives CDR1 SGDLS, CDR2 YYNGEE. The CDR3 DNA reads TGTGCCAGCAGCGTAGAGACAGGGGGCTCCGGCACAGATACGCAGTATTTT. Translated, it gives CASSVETGGSGTDTQYF.

Turning to this clonotype: One end of the junction varies from germline; a read error may be responsible. This chain links TRBV7-3 with TRBJ2-1; no clear D gene. The CDR3 spans 11 residues. The germline CDR1 and CDR2 sequences are SGHTA and FQGTGA. The chain's CDR3 is CVSSNNNEQFF. The CDR3 DNA sequence: TGTGTCAGCAGCAATAACAATGAGCAGTTCTTC.

For this clonotype: Germline is not matched at one junction end, which may reflect a read error. This chain connects TRBV20-1 to TRBJ2-1, with D possibly matching TRBD1 (6 bases). From germline, CDR1 is DFQATT and CDR2 SNEGSKA (reference sequence). The CDR3 is 13 residues long. CDR3 residues: CSTRGTIYNEQFF. CDR3 sequence (DNA): TGCAGTACTAGGGGGACGATATACAATGAGCAGTTCTTC.

In its sample, this clonotype was seen many times. The chain recombines TRBV2 with TRBJ2-7; D is possibly TRBD1 (5 bases). The V end lost 5 bases, the J end lost 3 bases, and 17 bases lay between the germline ends. The CDR3 sequence is 15 residues long. Germline V gives CDR1 SNHLY, CDR2 FYNNEI. DNA for the CDR3: TGTGCCAGCAGTTACTACAGCCTCCAGGGCTACGAGCAGTACTTC. The encoded protein is CASSYYSLQGYEQYF.

As regards this clonotype: A much more abundant neighbour one base away suggests this may be a read error. V gene TRBV28 combines with J gene TRBJ1-2; the D is unclear. From germline, CDR1 is MDHEN and CDR2 SYDVKM. This CDR3 comprises 14 residues. The CDR3 spells CASSLSQDNYGFTF. DNA of the CDR3: TGTGCCAGCAGTTTAAGCCAGGATAACTATGGCTTCACCTTC.

A few counts support this clonotype. V gene TRBV9 combines with J gene TRBJ1-3, with D uncertain. Deletions cut 0 bases from V and 0 bases from J, with 7 bases between. In germline, CDR1 is SGDLS, CDR2 YYNGEE. The CDR3 covers 15 residues. CDR3 sequence: CASSVGGGSGNTIYF. The CDR3 DNA follows: TGTGCCAGCAGCGTAGGTGGAGGCTCTGGAAACACCATATATTTT.

This clonotype was seen a few times. The chain carries TRBV20-1 and TRBJ1-4, with D possibly matching TRBD1 (6 bases). Trimming pared 6 bases from V and 2 bases from J, leaving 16 bases between. This CDR3 has 15 residues. Germline lookup yields CDR1 DFQATT and CDR2 SNEGSKA (reference sequence). The CDR3 loop reads CSAKSPGATNEKLFF. The CDR3 DNA reads as TGCAGTGCAAAGAGTCCAGGGGCCACTAATGAAAAACTGTTTTTT.

The chain combines TRBV4-1 with TRBJ1-1, with a tentative D call TRBD1 (6 bases). Germline CDR1 and CDR2: MGHRA and YSYEKL. V lost 5 bases to trimming and J lost 5 bases, with 15 bases between them. The CDR3 sequence is 14 residues long. This chain's CDR3 is CASSMRQVGTEAFF. In DNA, the CDR3 is TGCGCCAGCAGCATGCGACAGGTCGGAACTGAAGCTTTCTTT.